This section outlines one T cell receptor (beta chain) sequence together with its context. As yet, its antigen is unknown. This entry belongs to a study of siplizumab effects on memory and regulatory T cells. Whole-study results and caveats: Naive or memory phenotype assignment was not possible for roughly 80-95% of proliferating CD4+ or CD8+ clones. A significant reduction in alloreactive sequences traceable to unstimulated CD4+ memory cells was produced by siplizumab.

Germline CDR1 and CDR2: MNHNS and SASEGT. There are 14 residues in the CDR3. V was shortened by 5 bases and J by 3 bases, with 14 bases between the two germline ends. About 91,000 TCR templates were measured in each sample. Using immunoSEQ multiplex PCR, the repertoire was profiled, and TCRdb retains in-frame clones only, with some absent. The data hold 100,000 or so clones, with roughly 94% observed a single time. The V and J genes are TRBV6-1 and TRBJ2-7; D might be TRBD1 (6 bases). This clonotype was obtained from a human donor in good health. Sequencing input: non-Treg CD4+ T cells sorted from blood. This CDR3 is CASSNRVPDYEQYF. The CDR3 coding sequence is TGTGCCAGCAGTAACAGGGTCCCTGACTACGAGCAGTACTTC.